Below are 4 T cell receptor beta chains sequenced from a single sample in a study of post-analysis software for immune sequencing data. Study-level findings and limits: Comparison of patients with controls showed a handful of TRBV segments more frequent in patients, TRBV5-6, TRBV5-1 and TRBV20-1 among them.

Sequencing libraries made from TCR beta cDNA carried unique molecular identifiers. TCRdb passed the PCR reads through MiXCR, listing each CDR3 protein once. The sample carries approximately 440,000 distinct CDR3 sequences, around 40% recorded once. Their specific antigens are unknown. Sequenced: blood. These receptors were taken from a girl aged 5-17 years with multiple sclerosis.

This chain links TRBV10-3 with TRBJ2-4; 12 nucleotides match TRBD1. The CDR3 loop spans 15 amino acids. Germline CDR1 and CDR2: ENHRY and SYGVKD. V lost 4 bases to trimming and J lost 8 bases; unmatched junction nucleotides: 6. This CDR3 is CAISGGDRGPDIQYF. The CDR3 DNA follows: TGTGCCATCAGTGGTGGGGACAGGGGGCCAGACATTCAGTACTTC.

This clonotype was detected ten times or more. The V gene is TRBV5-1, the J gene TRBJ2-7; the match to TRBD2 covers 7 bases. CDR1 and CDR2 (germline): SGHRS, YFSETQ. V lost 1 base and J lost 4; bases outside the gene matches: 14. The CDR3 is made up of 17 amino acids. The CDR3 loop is CASSLSRGRLAVYEQYF. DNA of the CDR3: TGCGCCAGCAGCTTGTCGCGGGGGAGGCTAGCGGTGTACGAGCAGTACTTC.

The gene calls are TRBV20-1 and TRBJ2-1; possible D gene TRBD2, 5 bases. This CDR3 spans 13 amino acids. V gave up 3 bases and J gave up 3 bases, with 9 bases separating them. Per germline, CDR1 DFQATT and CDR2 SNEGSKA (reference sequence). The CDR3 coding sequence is TGCAGTGCTAGCAGCGGCAACTACAATGAGCAGTTCTTC. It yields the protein CSASSGNYNEQFF.

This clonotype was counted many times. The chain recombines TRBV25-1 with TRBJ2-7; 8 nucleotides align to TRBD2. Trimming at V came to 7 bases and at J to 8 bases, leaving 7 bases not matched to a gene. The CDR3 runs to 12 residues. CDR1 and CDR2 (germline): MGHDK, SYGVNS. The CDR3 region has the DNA TGTGCCAGCACCCCGGGGGGGGTTCAGCAGTACTTC. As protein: CASTPGGVQQYF.